The T cell receptor (beta chain) described here comes from a study of cytomegalovirus exposure and HLA in healthy donors (TCRdb year 2017). General notes on the study: The 700 or so repertoires of the first cohort and the 95 to 150 validation repertoires were produced on the same platform, according to a later analysis. The study was designed to test whether signatures of past pathogen exposure could be identified by cataloging public T cell receptors. Besides the first cohort of roughly 640 subjects, a separate validation cohort made up of 90 to 150 different subjects was used. To predict cytomegalovirus infection status, the study combined high-throughput TCR immunosequencing, statistical association of individual TCRs with disease status, and machine learning.

Of note for this clone: Its recognized antigen is unknown. The sample holds no much larger clone one base away, and base qualities are not on file.

Beyond this particular receptor, the publication reports: The authors suggested that the approach could potentially be generalized to other disease states and immunological phenotypes. A total of 150 to 200 TCR beta chains were listed by the study as associated with cytomegalovirus. In vitro tests confirmed that a few of the cytomegalovirus-associated TCR beta chains recognize cytomegalovirus antigens. A later analysis lacked HLA typing for the validation cohort, so it scored co-occurrence in that cohort across all 120 or so repertoires. Of the cluster scores, roughly 95% were above 0 in a later analysis, which found that TCRs clustered in the first cohort also tended to co-occur in the 130 or so validation repertoires. The classifier was reported to diagnose cytomegalovirus status with high specificity and sensitivity in both the original and validation cohorts. Most TCR sequences were seen in very few donors, while some public TCRs were found in many individuals.

The CDR3, cysteine through phenylalanine, is 16 amino acids long. The DNA shown is the 48-base CDR3, in frame from base 1. For CDR1 and CDR2, the germline V gene lists SGDLS and YYNGEE. V and J lose 0 bases and 4 bases, and a span of 17 bases separates them. Preparation of the library involved the immunoSEQ multiplex PCR assay. As for how the authors treated the data: A statistical classification framework was developed to diagnose cytomegalovirus status using the catalog of TCR beta chain sequences. TCRdb provides this immuneACCESS table in a form limited to in-frame rearrangements. Some clones are lacking; in checked studies, under half of them reflect an unresolved V gene, and why the rest are absent is not known. V, J and clone size were drawn from that table, and D and trimming were deduced from the DNA. Within this sample are about 130,000 clones, with about 96% of them counted one time only. The ten largest make up 1.5% to 2% of the sample.

The donors belonged to the validation cohort of over a hundred subjects, which was separate from the roughly 670-subject first cohort. Recombination linked TRBV9 to TRBJ2-7; matching of 5 bases hints at TRBD1 as the D gene. Sequencing used PBMCs. The sequence came from a man between 18 and 29 years old in good health and CMV-seronegative. The DNA sequence is given as TGTGCCAGCAGCGTAGGGGGTAGCAGGCAGGGATACGAGCAGTACTTC. The encoded protein is CASSVGGSRQGYEQYF.